These T cell receptor beta chains were read from a single sample in a study of blood T cells in healthy people across ages. TCRdb re-analysed the 5' RACE reads in MiXCR, keeping a single row per CDR3 protein. The sample includes roughly 2 million distinct CDR3 sequences, around 48% of them seen just once. The material sequenced was blood. Receptors were obtained from a woman in her thirties or forties in good health. CDR3s include the opening cysteine and the closing phenylalanine or tryptophan. The D gene is left open where the match is weak. Expanded clones are given a class, and other clones once, few, many or no size at all.

D gene,J gene,V gene,clone size,CDR3 protein,CDR3 DNA
TRBD1,TRBJ1-2,TRBV7-9,-,CASTSETGGLRGYTF,TGTGCCAGCACTTCCGAGACAGGGGGATTACGTGGCTACACCTTT
TRBD2,TRBJ2-5,TRBV7-2,few,CASRSAGSVAETQYF,TGTGCCAGCAGATCAGCGGGGTCGGTGGCAGAGACCCAGTACTTC
-,TRBJ1-1,TRBV27,-,CVSSPHAGANTEAFF,TGTGTCAGCAGTCCACATGCCGGGGCGAACACTGAAGCTTTCTTT
-,TRBJ2-7,TRBV7-2,-,CASSPFSGSYEQYF,TGTGCCAGCAGCCCCTTTTCCGGGTCCTACGAGCAGTACTTC
TRBD1,TRBJ2-6,TRBV6-1,-,CASTRQGAIPGANVLTF,TGTGCCAGCACTAGACAGGGGGCGATTCCTGGGGCCAACGTCCTGACTTTC
-,TRBJ1-1,TRBV16,-,CASSRQQPRRNTEAFF,TGTGCCAGCAGCCGACAGCAACCGAGACGGAACACTGAAGCTTTCTTT
-,TRBJ1-2,TRBV5-5,few,CASSLGEMGYTF,TGTGCCAGCAGCTTGGGAGAGATGGGCTACACCTTC
-,TRBJ2-7,TRBV24-1,-,CASSESDIYEQYF,TGTGCCTCCAGTGAATCAGACATCTACGAGCAGTACTTC
TRBD1,TRBJ2-3,TRBV5-6,-,CASSFGTGATDTQYF,TGTGCCAGCAGCTTTGGGACAGGGGCCACAGATACGCAGTATTTT
-,TRBJ1-4,TRBV12-3/TRBV12-4,-,CASSFPGDSNEKLFF,TGTGCCAGCAGTTTTCCTGGGGACTCGAATGAAAAACTGTTTTTT
TRBD1,TRBJ2-7,TRBV5-1,few,CASKTGTEAYEQYF,TGCGCCAGCAAGACCGGGACAGAGGCCTACGAGCAGTACTTC
TRBD1,TRBJ2-7,TRBV6-5,few,CASSFLGTGVSYEQYF,TGTGCCAGCAGTTTCCTAGGGACAGGGGTCTCCTACGAGCAGTACTTC
-,TRBJ2-7,TRBV20-1,few,CSASRRMPGYEQYF,TGCAGTGCTAGTCGCAGAATGCCTGGCTACGAGCAGTACTTC
-,TRBJ1-2,TRBV6-5,once,CASSYSTKVDGYTF,TGTGCCAGCAGTTACTCCACGAAGGTGGATGGCTACACCTTC
-,TRBJ2-1,TRBV6-6,few,CASSYTPSGEFF,TGTGCCAGCAGTTACACCCCGTCGGGGGAGTTCTTC
-,TRBJ2-4,TRBV6-1,once,CASSEFGVDEQDF,TGTGCCAGCAGTGAATTTGGAGTTGATGAGCAGGACTTC
-,TRBJ2-2,TRBV27,-,CASSPPGVRGFTGELFF,TGTGCCAGCAGTCCTCCCGGCGTTAGGGGGTTTACCGGGGAGCTGTTTTTT